Below, 22 T cell receptor beta chains from the same sample are listed, as sequenced in a study of blood T cells in healthy people across ages. A sample-barcoded 5' primer and a J-beta primer mix were used in a second PCR of roughly 7 to 11 cycles. TCRdb reprocessed the 5' RACE reads with MiXCR, giving one entry per CDR3 protein. The table has about 1.8 million distinct CDR3 sequences, about 50% seen once. The specimen was blood. The receptors derive from a woman between 40 and 55 years old in good health.

A few counts support this clonotype. The chain combines TRBV25-1 with TRBJ1-5; D remains unclear. The germline V gene has CDR1 MGHDK and CDR2 SYGVNS. CDR3 length: 14 amino acids. Deletions cut 1 base from V and 6 bases from J, with 10 bases between. This chain's CDR3 is CASSESVVRQPQHF. CDR3 coding DNA: TGTGCCAGCAGTGAATCGGTCGTACGTCAGCCCCAGCATTTT.

The chain recombines TRBV11-3 with TRBJ2-1, with TRBD2 matching over 9 bases. Germline V gene sequence: CDR1 SGHNT, CDR2 YENEEA. There are 17 residues in the CDR3. V shed 5 bases and J 3 bases; nucleotides not matched to a gene: 11. The chain's CDR3 is CASSQTGFSGGYNEQFF. DNA of the CDR3: TGTGCCAGCAGCCAAACCGGGTTTAGCGGGGGCTACAATGAGCAGTTCTTC. Full variable domain (remainder filled in from reference TRBV11-3 and TRBJ2-1): EAGVVQSPRYKIIEKKQPVAFWCNPISGHNTLYWYLQNLGQGPELLIRYENEEAVDDSQLPKDRFSAERLKGVDSTLKIQPAELGDSAVYLCASSQTGFSGGYNEQFFGPGTRLTVL.

The gene calls are TRBV7-9 and TRBJ1-1, with D possibly matching TRBD1 (6 bases). The length of the CDR3 is 15 residues. Trimming cost V 1 base and J 8 bases, with 17 bases left between them. CDR1 SEHNR and CDR2 FQNEAQ come from the germline V gene (reference sequence). The CDR3 DNA follows: TGTGCCAGCAGCTTAGAGGCCGGGGGGGCCTGGGAAGCTTTCTTT. Amino acids: CASSLEAGGAWEAFF.

The genes are TRBV6-5 and TRBJ1-2; D not resolved. Trimming removed 2 bases at V and 4 bases at J, with 11 bases between. The CDR3 runs 14 residues. Germline assignment: CDR1 MNHEY and CDR2 SVGAGI. In nucleotides, the CDR3 is TGTGCCAGCAGTTACCAAGGACCGCGCTATGGCTACACCTTC. Its translation: CASSYQGPRYGYTF.

The chain carries TRBV21-1 and TRBJ2-3; TRBD2 is taken as the D call from the table, unchecked against the DNA. TRBV21-1 has pseudogene status. The CDR3 loop spans 19 amino acids. The CDR3 loop reads CASSSRGGLAGGSTDTQYF. The CDR3 coding sequence is TGTGCCAGCAGCTCCCGAGGGGGACTAGCGGGGGGAAGCACAGATACGCAGTATTTT.

This chain connects TRBV28 to TRBJ2-1, with TRBD1 matching 7 bases. Trimming took 7 bases from V and 4 from J; bases not matched to a gene: 7. The CDR3 length is 14 residues. CDR1 MDHEN and CDR2 SYDVKM come from the germline V gene. The CDR3 here is CASIRGSPYNEQFF. The CDR3 region has the DNA TGTGCCAGCATCAGGGGGTCCCCATACAATGAGCAGTTCTTC.

This chain joins TRBV6-2 or TRBV6-3 and TRBJ2-5, with TRBD1 as a possible D gene (5 bases). The V end lost 2 bases, the J end lost 5 bases, and 12 bases lay between the germline ends. The CDR3 has 14 residues. Germline loops: CDR1 MNHEY, CDR2 SVGEGT. CDR3 protein: CASSYLGHEETQYF. The CDR3 nucleotides read TGTGCCAGCAGTTACCTTGGACACGAGGAGACCCAGTACTTC.

This clonotype was recorded a few times. V is TRBV11-2 and J is TRBJ2-5, with 13 nucleotides matching TRBD2. V lost 6 bases and J lost 2; bases outside the gene matches: 6. CDR3 length: 16 amino acids. CDR1 SGHAT and CDR2 FQNNGV come from the germline V gene. This CDR3 reads CASRFGTSGEQETQYF. CDR3 sequence (DNA): TGTGCCAGCAGATTTGGGACTAGCGGGGAACAAGAGACCCAGTACTTC.

This chain links TRBV7-2 with TRBJ2-1; TRBD2 matches 10 bases. Trimming cost V 1 base and J 7 bases; bases outside gene matches: 7. Germline V gene lookup returns CDR1 SGHTA and CDR2 FQGNSA. The CDR3 consists of 16 residues. The CDR3 bases are TGTGCCAGCAGCTTAGAGAGCGGGGGGGGAGGGAATGAGCAGTTCTTC. Translated, it gives CASSLESGGGGNEQFF. The complete variable domain, with remaining parts taken from reference TRBV7-2 and TRBJ2-1, reads GAGVSQSPSNKVTEKGKDVELRCDPISGHTALYWYRQSLGQGLEFLIYFQGNSAPDKSGLPSDRFSAERTGGSVSTLTIQRTQQEDSAVYLCASSLESGGGGNEQFFGPGTRLTVL.

The chain has TRBV28 and TRBJ2-1; 11 positions match TRBD1. This CDR3 contains 17 residues. Unmatched junction bases numbered 6, after V lost 1 base and J lost 4 bases. The germline V gene has CDR1 MDHEN and CDR2 SYDVKM. DNA of the CDR3: TGTGCCAGCAGTTTATTCCCCGGGACAGGGGGATACAATGAGCAGTTCTTC. This codes for CASSLFPGTGGYNEQFF.

This clonotype was seen only a few times. The rearrangement uses TRBV6-5 and TRBJ2-7; 8 bases are shared with TRBD1. Trimming at V came to 5 bases and at J to 7 bases, leaving 7 bases not matched to a gene. This CDR3 has 13 amino acids. Germline V gene sequence: CDR1 MNHEY, CDR2 SVGAGI. The CDR3 protein is CASSRTGLREQYF. The CDR3 region has the DNA TGTGCCAGCAGTCGGACAGGGCTTCGGGAGCAGTACTTC.

The rearrangement links TRBV11-2 to TRBJ2-3; unclear D gene. Trimming pared 5 bases from V and 0 bases from J, leaving 15 bases between. This CDR3 spans 16 amino acids. Germline CDR1 is SGHAT and CDR2 is FQNNGV. CDR3 sequence: CASSPSPEPSTDTQYF. CDR3 nucleotide sequence: TGTGCCAGCAGCCCCAGCCCAGAACCTAGCACAGATACGCAGTATTTT. The full variable domain, in which reference TRBV11-2 and TRBJ2-3 provide the parts outside the CDR3, is EAGVAQSPRYKIIEKRQSVAFWCNPISGHATLYWYQQILGQGPKLLIQFQNNGVVDDSQLPKDRFSAERLKGVDSTLKIQPAKLEDSAVYLCASSPSPEPSTDTQYFGPGTRLTVL.

This clonotype was recorded a few times. The chain carries TRBV20-1 and TRBJ2-1, with unresolved D. The CDR3 is 13 residues long. Per germline, CDR1 DFQATT and CDR2 SNEGSKA (reference sequence). The germline V and J ends were trimmed by 0 bases and 5 bases, with 8 bases remaining between them. CDR3 nucleotide sequence: TGCAGTGCTAGAGATCGCGGACACAATGAGCAGTTCTTC. Its protein is CSARDRGHNEQFF.

The gene calls are TRBV2 and TRBJ2-5, with TRBD1 identical over 7 bases. The closer fit of TRBJ2-7 to the DNA end suggests the J call may be wrong. Germline V gene data show CDR1 as SNHLY and CDR2 as FYNNEI. The CDR3 spans 14 residues. The CDR3 region is CASEAGTEALEQYF. The CDR3 nucleotides read TGTGCCAGCGAGGCCGGGACAGAGGCTCTCGAGCAGTACTTC.

The rearrangement joins TRBV10-3 to TRBJ1-2, with 7 nucleotides matching TRBD1. The CDR3 has 15 amino acids. The V and J ends lost 5 bases and 4 bases, in that order; junction bases with no gene match: 10. Germline V gene sequence: CDR1 ENHRY, CDR2 SYGVKD. The CDR3 loop reads CAISRPDRPLYGYTF. The CDR3 region has the DNA TGTGCCATCAGTCGCCCGGACAGGCCTCTCTATGGCTACACCTTC.

CDR3 sequence (DNA): TGTGCCAGCAGTTTGATCCGACGGGAGCGTGGCTACACCTTC. This encodes CASSLIRRERGYTF. The rearrangement uses TRBV28 and TRBJ1-2; no clear D. The germline CDR1 and CDR2 sequences are MDHEN and SYDVKM. The V and J ends lost 3 bases and 7 bases respectively, with 15 bases between them. The CDR3 has 14 residues.

There are a few counts of this clonotype. The CDR3 bases are TGTGCCAGCAGCCAGACTCCTACGGAGCAGTTCTTC. Protein sequence: CASSQTPTEQFF. This chain joins TRBV7-2 and TRBJ2-1; D gene unclear. Trimming shortened V by 5 bases and J by 10 bases, and 12 bases separated the two germline ends. Germline V lookup: CDR1 SGHTA, CDR2 FQGNSA. CDR3 length equals 12 residues.

The chain recombines TRBV7-2 with TRBJ2-3; D is ambiguous. Trimming left V 0 bases short and J 1 base short, with 11 bases between. CDR1 and CDR2 from the germline V gene are SGHTA and FQGNSA. This CDR3 spans 16 amino acids. The CDR3: CASSLAFNYRTDTQYF. CDR3 nucleotide sequence: TGTGCCAGCAGCTTAGCCTTTAACTATCGCACAGATACGCAGTATTTT.

The rearrangement joins TRBV28 to TRBJ2-5; the D gene could be TRBD1 or TRBD2 (5 bases each). V was pared by 5 bases and J by 3 bases, with 13 bases between. CDR3 size: 14 residues. CDR1 and CDR2 (germline): MDHEN, SYDVKM. Here the CDR3 reads CASSPGDGKETQYF. In DNA form, the CDR3 reads TGTGCCAGCAGTCCCGGGGACGGAAAAGAGACCCAGTACTTC.

This clonotype has only one observation. The chain has TRBV27 and TRBJ2-4, with 9 bases aligning to TRBD2. The better agreement between TRBJ2-7 and the DNA end casts doubt on the J call. The CDR3 has 16 amino acids. Germline assignment: CDR1 MNHEY and CDR2 SMNVEV (reference sequence). The CDR3 coding sequence is TGTGCCAGCAGTTTCGGCGGGGGGGCTTTGATCCACGAGCAGTACTTC. Residues: CASSFGGGALIHEQYF.

The table lists this clonotype with a few counts. The genes are TRBV20-1 and TRBJ1-2; 7 nucleotides agree with TRBD1. Germline V gene lookup returns CDR1 DFQATT and CDR2 SNEGSKA (reference sequence). V dropped 6 bases and J dropped 2; count of bases not matched to a gene: 9. This CDR3 is built from 14 residues. The CDR3 coding sequence is TGCAGTGCGAATCCCCCGACAGGGAACTATGGCTACACCTTC. The encoded protein is CSANPPTGNYGYTF.

The chain employs TRBV27 and TRBJ1-6; TRBD1 matches 7 bases. CDR3 length: 17 amino acids. Germline V gene sequence: CDR1 MNHEY, CDR2 SMNVEV (reference sequence). The V and J ends lost 4 bases and 3 bases, in that order; junction bases with no gene match: 9. The CDR3 is CASSSRTGTHYNSPLHF. The DNA of the CDR3 is TGTGCCAGCAGTTCGAGGACAGGAACTCACTATAATTCACCCCTCCACTTT.